These T cell receptor beta chains were read from a single sample in a study of OX40 agonist ivuxolimab in advanced cancers. The repertoire was sequenced with immunoSEQ multiplex PCR; TCRdb's copy has only in-frame clones and lacks some. The data show 95,000 to 100,000 clones, around 83% seen once. The sequencing used CD4+ or CD8+ T cells sorted from blood, collected in a trial of the OX40 agonist ivuxolimab. Receptors were obtained from an adult with an advanced solid tumor such as melanoma, head and neck, liver or kidney cancer. The CDR3 runs from the conserved cysteine through the conserved F or W. A D gene is named only where the DNA matches it firmly. The listing skips clone size in some rows; elsewhere it reads once, few, many or a size class.

abundance: .
j_gene: TRBJ1-2
d_gene: TRBD1
v_gene: TRBV5-1
CDR3aa: CASSSTGVGGYTF
CDR3nt: TGCGCCAGCAGCTCTACAGGGGTAGGTGGCTACACCTTC

abundance: .
j_gene: TRBJ2-3
d_gene: TRBD2
v_gene: TRBV30
CDR3aa: CAWSVRGLAGSSTDTQYF
CDR3nt: TGTGCCTGGAGTGTACGAGGACTAGCGGGAAGCAGCACAGATACGCAGTATTTT

abundance: .
j_gene: TRBJ2-7
d_gene: TRBD1
v_gene: TRBV5-4
CDR3aa: CASKATGAYEQYF
CDR3nt: TGTGCCAGCAAGGCGACAGGGGCCTACGAGCAGTACTTC

abundance: .
j_gene: TRBJ2-3
d_gene: .
v_gene: TRBV5-1
CDR3aa: CASSLRRGTDTQYF
CDR3nt: TGCGCCAGCAGCTTGCGGAGAGGGACAGATACGCAGTATTTT

abundance: once
j_gene: TRBJ1-2
d_gene: .
v_gene: TRBV30
CDR3aa: CAWSVVGTGYTF
CDR3nt: TGTGCCTGGAGTGTGGTGGGAACCGGCTACACCTTC

abundance: .
j_gene: TRBJ2-1
d_gene: .
v_gene: TRBV19
CDR3aa: CATHPRGSSYNEQFF
CDR3nt: TGTGCCACCCACCCCCGGGGCAGCTCCTACAATGAGCAGTTCTTC

abundance: few
j_gene: TRBJ1-1
d_gene: .
v_gene: TRBV21-1
CDR3aa: CASPPHLRNTEAFF
CDR3nt: TGTGCCAGTCCCCCACACCTTCGGAACACTGAAGCTTTCTTT

abundance: .
j_gene: TRBJ1-1
d_gene: .
v_gene: TRBV2
CDR3aa: CASSEAARIGTEAFF
CDR3nt: TGTGCCAGCAGTGAAGCGGCAAGGATAGGCACTGAAGCTTTCTTT

abundance: .
j_gene: TRBJ2-6
d_gene: .
v_gene: TRBV27
CDR3aa: CASSRQVTHSGANVLTF
CDR3nt: TGTGCCAGCAGTAGACAGGTTACCCACTCTGGGGCCAACGTCCTGACTTTC

abundance: .
j_gene: TRBJ1-5
d_gene: .
v_gene: TRBV19
CDR3aa: CASSQYSNQPQHF
CDR3nt: TGTGCCAGTAGTCAATATAGCAATCAGCCCCAGCATTTT

abundance: .
j_gene: TRBJ2-2
d_gene: .
v_gene: TRBV19
CDR3aa: CASTLLLGGELFF
CDR3nt: TGTGCCAGTACCCTACTTCTAGGGGGGGAGCTGTTTTTT

abundance: .
j_gene: TRBJ1-6
d_gene: .
v_gene: TRBV5-1
CDR3aa: CASSPGHLDSPLHF
CDR3nt: TGCGCCAGCAGCCCAGGACACCTCGATTCCCCCCTCCACTTT

abundance: .
j_gene: TRBJ1-2
d_gene: .
v_gene: TRBV2
CDR3aa: CASRDAVASYGYTF
CDR3nt: TGTGCCAGCAGGGATGCAGTCGCGTCCTATGGCTACACCTTC

abundance: .
j_gene: TRBJ1-2
d_gene: .
v_gene: TRBV7-2
CDR3aa: CASSPGGGGAYGYTF
CDR3nt: TGTGCCAGCAGCCCAGGAGGAGGGGGGGCCTATGGCTACACCTTC

abundance: once
j_gene: TRBJ2-5
d_gene: .
v_gene: TRBV10-3
CDR3aa: CAISRGLQETQYF
CDR3nt: TGTGCCATCAGTCGGGGCCTACAAGAGACCCAGTACTTC

abundance: .
j_gene: TRBJ1-1
d_gene: .
v_gene: TRBV6-6
CDR3aa: CASSPLRQGWGTEAFF
CDR3nt: TGTGCCAGCAGCCCCCTAAGGCAGGGGTGGGGCACTGAAGCTTTCTTT

abundance: .
j_gene: TRBJ1-1
d_gene: .
v_gene: TRBV5-1
CDR3aa: CASSSQLLRGGNTEAFF
CDR3nt: TGCGCCAGCAGCTCCCAACTCTTGAGGGGAGGGAACACTGAAGCTTTCTTT

abundance: once
j_gene: TRBJ2-1
d_gene: .
v_gene: TRBV7-3
CDR3aa: CASSPQGNNEQFF
CDR3nt: TGTGCCAGCAGCCCGCAGGGGAACAATGAGCAGTTCTTC

abundance: .
j_gene: TRBJ1-4
d_gene: .
v_gene: TRBV6-5
CDR3aa: CASSYSQGPSNEKLFF
CDR3nt: TGTGCCAGCAGTTACTCCCAGGGACCGTCTAATGAAAAACTGTTTTTT

abundance: .
j_gene: TRBJ2-3
d_gene: .
v_gene: TRBV7-2
CDR3aa: CASRAPSTDTQYF
CDR3nt: TGTGCCAGCAGGGCGCCCAGCACAGATACGCAGTATTTT

abundance: .
j_gene: TRBJ2-2
d_gene: TRBD1
v_gene: TRBV29-1
CDR3aa: CSVETTGQGAGELFF
CDR3nt: TGCAGCGTTGAAACTACAGGACAGGGGGCCGGGGAGCTGTTTTTT

abundance: .
j_gene: TRBJ2-3
d_gene: .
v_gene: TRBV20-1
CDR3aa: CSAERDTQYF
CDR3nt: TGCAGTGCCGAGAGGGATACGCAGTATTTT

abundance: .
j_gene: TRBJ1-5
d_gene: .
v_gene: TRBV6-1
CDR3aa: CASSDRGRVGQPQHF
CDR3nt: TGTGCCAGCAGTGATCGGGGCAGGGTTGGGCAGCCCCAGCATTTT

abundance: .
j_gene: TRBJ2-2
d_gene: .
v_gene: TRBV27
CDR3aa: CASSYRIGATRRDTGELFF
CDR3nt: TGTGCCAGCAGTTACCGCATCGGGGCCACTAGAAGAGACACCGGGGAGCTGTTTTTT

abundance: few
j_gene: TRBJ2-3
d_gene: .
v_gene: TRBV5-4
CDR3aa: CASSSDSLDTQYF
CDR3nt: TGTGCCAGCAGCTCGGACAGCTTAGATACGCAGTATTTT

abundance: .
j_gene: TRBJ1-2
d_gene: .
v_gene: TRBV6-1
CDR3aa: CASRGEWGTSYGYTF
CDR3nt: TGTGCCAGCAGGGGGGAATGGGGGACAAGCTATGGCTACACCTTC

abundance: .
j_gene: TRBJ1-2
d_gene: .
v_gene: TRBV2
CDR3aa: CASSEGLGRGNYGYTF
CDR3nt: TGTGCCAGCAGTGAGGGACTTGGCAGGGGTAACTATGGCTACACCTTC

abundance: .
j_gene: TRBJ2-3
d_gene: TRBD2
v_gene: TRBV7-3
CDR3aa: CASSSDSSGSTDTQYF
CDR3nt: TGTGCCAGCAGTTCAGACTCTAGCGGTAGCACAGATACGCAGTATTTT

abundance: .
j_gene: TRBJ2-3
d_gene: .
v_gene: TRBV4-3
CDR3aa: CASSQDLSRWGPSTDTQYF
CDR3nt: TGCGCCAGCAGCCAAGATCTAAGTCGGTGGGGACCTAGCACAGATACGCAGTATTTT

abundance: .
j_gene: TRBJ1-5
d_gene: .
v_gene: TRBV5-4
CDR3aa: CASSSYRTSMISNQPQHF
CDR3nt: TGTGCCAGCAGCTCATATCGCACCTCAATGATTAGCAATCAGCCCCAGCATTTT

abundance: few
j_gene: TRBJ2-7
d_gene: .
v_gene: TRBV6-1
CDR3aa: CASSYYLYEQYF
CDR3nt: TGTGCCAGCAGCTACTACCTCTACGAGCAGTACTTC

abundance: .
j_gene: TRBJ2-7
d_gene: TRBD2
v_gene: TRBV5-1
CDR3aa: CASSLGGTSAREQYF
CDR3nt: TGCGCCAGCAGCTTGGGTGGGACTAGTGCCCGCGAGCAGTACTTC

abundance: .
j_gene: TRBJ2-5
d_gene: TRBD2
v_gene: TRBV4-3
CDR3aa: CASSLETSGQETQYF
CDR3nt: TGCGCCAGCAGCCTGGAGACTAGCGGACAAGAGACCCAGTACTTC

abundance: .
j_gene: TRBJ1-1
d_gene: .
v_gene: TRBV18
CDR3aa: CASSPLRGHTEAFF
CDR3nt: TGTGCCAGCTCACCACTACGGGGGCACACTGAAGCTTTCTTT

abundance: .
j_gene: TRBJ2-1
d_gene: TRBD2
v_gene: TRBV5-1
CDR3aa: CASSFRTVAIAGGGNNEQFF
CDR3nt: TGCGCCAGCAGCTTCCGAACCGTTGCGATAGCGGGAGGGGGTAACAATGAGCAGTTCTTC

abundance: .
j_gene: TRBJ1-2
d_gene: .
v_gene: TRBV14
CDR3aa: CASSQGWRYGYTF
CDR3nt: TGTGCCAGCAGCCAAGGTTGGAGGTATGGCTACACCTTC

abundance: large
j_gene: TRBJ1-5
d_gene: .
v_gene: TRBV7-7
CDR3aa: CASALGVQPQHF
CDR3nt: TGTGCCAGCGCCCTCGGGGTTCAGCCCCAGCATTTT

abundance: .
j_gene: TRBJ1-1
d_gene: .
v_gene: TRBV21-1
CDR3aa: CASSKARHPFTEAFF
CDR3nt: TGTGCCAGCAGCAAAGCCAGACACCCGTTCACTGAAGCTTTCTTT

abundance: .
j_gene: TRBJ1-2
d_gene: .
v_gene: TRBV4-3
CDR3aa: CASSQGWGENTYGYTF
CDR3nt: TGCGCCAGCAGCCAAGGATGGGGGGAGAACACCTATGGCTACACCTTC

abundance: few
j_gene: TRBJ1-1
d_gene: .
v_gene: TRBV28
CDR3aa: CASSLRRYAFF
CDR3nt: TGTGCCAGCAGTTTAAGACGATACGCTTTCTTT

abundance: .
j_gene: TRBJ1-1
d_gene: .
v_gene: TRBV21-1
CDR3aa: CASSSRGGGLMNTEAFF
CDR3nt: TGTGCCAGCAGCTCTCGGGGGGGTGGCCTTATGAACACTGAAGCTTTCTTT

abundance: .
j_gene: TRBJ2-1
d_gene: .
v_gene: TRBV30
CDR3aa: CAWSVGFYNEQFF
CDR3nt: TGTGCCTGGAGTGTAGGATTCTACAATGAGCAGTTCTTC

abundance: .
j_gene: TRBJ1-2
d_gene: .
v_gene: TRBV7-2
CDR3aa: CASSLEIMSSGYTF
CDR3nt: TGTGCCAGCAGCTTAGAGATCATGAGCAGTGGCTACACCTTC